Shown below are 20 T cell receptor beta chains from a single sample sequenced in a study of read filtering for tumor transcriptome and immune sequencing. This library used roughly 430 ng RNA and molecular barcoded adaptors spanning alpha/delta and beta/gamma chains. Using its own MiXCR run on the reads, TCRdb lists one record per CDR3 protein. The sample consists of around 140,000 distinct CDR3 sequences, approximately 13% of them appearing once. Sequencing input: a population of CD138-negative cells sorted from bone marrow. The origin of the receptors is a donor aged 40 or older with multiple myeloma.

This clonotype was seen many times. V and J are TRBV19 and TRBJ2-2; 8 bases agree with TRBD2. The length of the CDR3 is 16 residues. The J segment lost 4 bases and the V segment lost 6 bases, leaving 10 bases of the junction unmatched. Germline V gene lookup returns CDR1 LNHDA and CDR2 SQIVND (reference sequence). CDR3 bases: TGTGCCAGTAGAATCGGGACTAGAAGTAGCACCGGGGAGCTGTTTTTT. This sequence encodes CASRIGTRSSTGELFF.

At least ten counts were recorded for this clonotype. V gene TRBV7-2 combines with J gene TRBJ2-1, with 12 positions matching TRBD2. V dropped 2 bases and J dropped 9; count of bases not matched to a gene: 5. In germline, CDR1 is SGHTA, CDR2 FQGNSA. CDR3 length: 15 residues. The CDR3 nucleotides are TGTGCCAGCAGCTTATCGACTAGCGGGAGCTTTGAGCAGTTCTTC. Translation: CASSLSTSGSFEQFF.

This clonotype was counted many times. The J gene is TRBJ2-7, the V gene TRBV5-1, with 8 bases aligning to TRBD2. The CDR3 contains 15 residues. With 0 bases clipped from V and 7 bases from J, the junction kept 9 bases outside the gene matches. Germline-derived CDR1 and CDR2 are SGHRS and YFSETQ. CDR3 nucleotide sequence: TGCGCCAGCAGCTTGGGGTCTAGCGGGTCCTTGGAGCAGTACTTC. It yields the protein CASSLGSSGSLEQYF. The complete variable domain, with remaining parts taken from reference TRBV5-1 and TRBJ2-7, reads KAGVTQTPRYLIKTRGQQVTLSCSPISGHRSVSWYQQTPGQGLQFLFEYFSETQRNKGNFPGRFSGRQFSNSRSEMNVSTLELGDSALYLCASSLGSSGSLEQYFGPGTRLTVT.

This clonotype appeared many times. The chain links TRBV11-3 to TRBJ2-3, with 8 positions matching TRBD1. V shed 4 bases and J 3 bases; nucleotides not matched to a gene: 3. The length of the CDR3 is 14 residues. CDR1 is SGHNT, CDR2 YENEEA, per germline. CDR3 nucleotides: TGTGCCAGCAGCTCAGGACAGGGAACAGATACGCAGTATTTT. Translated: CASSSGQGTDTQYF.

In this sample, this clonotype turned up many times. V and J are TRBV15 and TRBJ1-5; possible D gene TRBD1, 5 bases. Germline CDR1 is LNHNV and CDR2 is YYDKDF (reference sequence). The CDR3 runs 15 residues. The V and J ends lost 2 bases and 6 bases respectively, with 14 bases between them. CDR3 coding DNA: TGTGCCACCAGCAGAAATTTGGGGGTCCCTCAGCCCCAGCATTTT. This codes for CATSRNLGVPQPQHF.

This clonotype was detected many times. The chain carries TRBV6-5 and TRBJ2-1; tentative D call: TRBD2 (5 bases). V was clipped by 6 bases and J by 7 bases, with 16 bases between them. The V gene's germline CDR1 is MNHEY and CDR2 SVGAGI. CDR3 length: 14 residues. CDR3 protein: CASRHPLLANEQFF. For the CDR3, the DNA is TGTGCCAGCAGGCACCCATTATTAGCGAATGAGCAGTTCTTC.

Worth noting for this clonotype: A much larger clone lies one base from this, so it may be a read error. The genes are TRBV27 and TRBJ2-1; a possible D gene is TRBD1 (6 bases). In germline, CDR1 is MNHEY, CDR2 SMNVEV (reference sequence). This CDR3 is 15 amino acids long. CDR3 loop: CASSLQGLSYNGQFF. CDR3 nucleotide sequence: TGTGCCAGCAGTTTACAGGGGCTCTCCTACAATGGGCAGTTCTTC.

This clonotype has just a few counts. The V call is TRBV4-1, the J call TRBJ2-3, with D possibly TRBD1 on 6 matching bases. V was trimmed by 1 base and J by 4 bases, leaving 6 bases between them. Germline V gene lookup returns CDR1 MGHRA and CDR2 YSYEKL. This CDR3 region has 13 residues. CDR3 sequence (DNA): TGCGCCAGCAGCCAAGGGACAGCAGATACGCAGTATTTT. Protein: CASSQGTADTQYF.

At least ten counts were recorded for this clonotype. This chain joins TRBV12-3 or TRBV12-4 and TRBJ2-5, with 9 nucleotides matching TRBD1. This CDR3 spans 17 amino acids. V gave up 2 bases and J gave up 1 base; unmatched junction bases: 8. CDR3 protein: CASSLRGQGTSQETQYF. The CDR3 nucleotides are TGTGCCAGCAGTTTAAGAGGACAGGGGACCTCCCAAGAGACCCAGTACTTC.

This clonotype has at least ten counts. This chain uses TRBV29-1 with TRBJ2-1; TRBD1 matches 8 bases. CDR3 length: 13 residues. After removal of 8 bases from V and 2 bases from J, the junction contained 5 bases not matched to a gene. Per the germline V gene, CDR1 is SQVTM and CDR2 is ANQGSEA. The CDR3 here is CSSPGGAYNEQFF. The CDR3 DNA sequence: TGCAGCTCCCCAGGGGGCGCCTACAATGAGCAGTTCTTC.

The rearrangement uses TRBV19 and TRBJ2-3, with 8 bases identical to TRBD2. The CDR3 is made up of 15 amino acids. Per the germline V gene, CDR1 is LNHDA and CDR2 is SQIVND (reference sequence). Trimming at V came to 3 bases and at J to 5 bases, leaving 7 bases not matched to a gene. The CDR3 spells CASSITGRAIDTQYF. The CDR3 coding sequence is TGTGCCAGTAGTATCACCGGGAGGGCCATAGATACGCAGTATTTT.

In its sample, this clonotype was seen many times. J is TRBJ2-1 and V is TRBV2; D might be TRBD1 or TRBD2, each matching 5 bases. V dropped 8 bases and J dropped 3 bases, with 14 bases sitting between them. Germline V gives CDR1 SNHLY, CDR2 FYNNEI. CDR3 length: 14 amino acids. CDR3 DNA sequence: TGTGCCAGCTTCTCGAGGGACGGCTACAATGAGCAGTTCTTC. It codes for CASFSRDGYNEQFF.

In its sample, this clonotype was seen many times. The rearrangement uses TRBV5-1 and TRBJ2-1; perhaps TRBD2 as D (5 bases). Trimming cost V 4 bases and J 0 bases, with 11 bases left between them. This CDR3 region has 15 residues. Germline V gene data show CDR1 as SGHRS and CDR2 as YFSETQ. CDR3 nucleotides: TGCGCCAGCAGCCCCGGGGTGAGCTCCTACAATGAGCAGTTCTTC. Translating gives CASSPGVSSYNEQFF.

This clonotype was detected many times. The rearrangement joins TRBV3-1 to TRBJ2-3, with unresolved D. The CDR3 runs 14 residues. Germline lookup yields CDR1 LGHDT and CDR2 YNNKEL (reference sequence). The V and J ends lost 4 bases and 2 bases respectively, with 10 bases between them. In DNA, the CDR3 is TGTGCCAGCAGCCCAAACGATGTCACAGATACGCAGTATTTT. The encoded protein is CASSPNDVTDTQYF.

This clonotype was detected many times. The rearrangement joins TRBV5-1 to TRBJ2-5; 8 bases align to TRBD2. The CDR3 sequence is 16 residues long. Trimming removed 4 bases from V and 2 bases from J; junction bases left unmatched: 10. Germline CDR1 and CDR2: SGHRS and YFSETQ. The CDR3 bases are TGCGCCAGCAGCCCGCTCGGTGCGGGGGGACAAGAGACCCAGTACTTC. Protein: CASSPLGAGGQETQYF.

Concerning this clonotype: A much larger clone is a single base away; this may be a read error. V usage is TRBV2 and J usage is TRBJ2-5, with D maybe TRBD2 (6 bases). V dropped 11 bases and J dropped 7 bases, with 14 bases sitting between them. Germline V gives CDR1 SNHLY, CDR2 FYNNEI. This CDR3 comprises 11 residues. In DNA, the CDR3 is TGTGCCTGCCTGGAGGAGGGGACCCAGTACTTC. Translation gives CACLEEGTQYF.

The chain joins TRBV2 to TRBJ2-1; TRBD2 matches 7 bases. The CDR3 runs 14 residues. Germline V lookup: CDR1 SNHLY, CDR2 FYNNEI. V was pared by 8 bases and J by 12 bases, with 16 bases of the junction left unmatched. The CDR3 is CASGTSGNRVGQFF. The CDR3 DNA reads TGTGCCAGCGGGACCAGCGGGAATCGGGTGGGGCAGTTCTTC.

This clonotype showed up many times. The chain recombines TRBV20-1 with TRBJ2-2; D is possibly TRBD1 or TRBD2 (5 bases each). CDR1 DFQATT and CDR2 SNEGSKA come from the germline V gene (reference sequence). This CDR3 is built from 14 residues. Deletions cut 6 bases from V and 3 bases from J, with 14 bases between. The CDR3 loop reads CSALTGADTGELFF. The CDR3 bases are TGCAGTGCGCTCACCGGGGCCGACACCGGGGAGCTGTTTTTT.

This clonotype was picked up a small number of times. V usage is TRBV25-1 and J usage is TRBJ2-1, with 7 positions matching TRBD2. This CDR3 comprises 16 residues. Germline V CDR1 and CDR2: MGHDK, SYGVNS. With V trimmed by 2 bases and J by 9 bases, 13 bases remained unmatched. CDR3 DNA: TGTGCCAGCAGTGAAAGGCCAGCGGGAATGTCGGGTGAGCAGTTCTTC. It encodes CASSERPAGMSGEQFF.

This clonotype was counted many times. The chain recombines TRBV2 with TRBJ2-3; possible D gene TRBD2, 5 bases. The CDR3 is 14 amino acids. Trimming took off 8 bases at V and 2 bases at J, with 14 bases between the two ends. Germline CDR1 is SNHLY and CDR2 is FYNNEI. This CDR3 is CASAGGLITDTQYF. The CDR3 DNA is TGTGCCAGCGCAGGAGGCTTAATCACAGATACGCAGTATTTT.